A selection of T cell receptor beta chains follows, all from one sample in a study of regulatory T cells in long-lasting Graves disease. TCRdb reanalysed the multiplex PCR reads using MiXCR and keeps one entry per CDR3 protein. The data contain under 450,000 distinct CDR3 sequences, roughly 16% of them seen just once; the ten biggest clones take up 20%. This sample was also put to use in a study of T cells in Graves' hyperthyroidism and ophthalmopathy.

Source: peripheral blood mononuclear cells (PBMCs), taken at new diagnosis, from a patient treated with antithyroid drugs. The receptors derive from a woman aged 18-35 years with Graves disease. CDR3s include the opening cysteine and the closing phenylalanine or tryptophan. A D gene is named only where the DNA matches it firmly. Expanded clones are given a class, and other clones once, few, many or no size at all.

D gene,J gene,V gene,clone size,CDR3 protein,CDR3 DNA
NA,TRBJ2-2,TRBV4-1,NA,CASSQAATGELFF,TGCGCCAGCAGCCAAGCGGCCACCGGGGAGCTGTTTTTT
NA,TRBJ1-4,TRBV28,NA,CASSPGKVATNEKLFF,TGTGCCAGCAGCCCGGGCAAGGTCGCAACTAATGAAAAACTGTTTTTT
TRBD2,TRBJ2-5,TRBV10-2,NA,CASQDLTSPFRETQYF,TGCGCCAGCCAGGATTTGACTAGCCCGTTTCGGGAGACCCAGTACTTC
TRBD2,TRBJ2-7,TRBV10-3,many,CAISTLAGRYEQYF,TGTGCCATCAGTACACTAGCGGGACGCTACGAGCAGTACTTC
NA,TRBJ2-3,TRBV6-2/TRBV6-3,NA,CAHGPSTDTQYF,TGTGCCCACGGGCCTTCCACAGATACGCAGTATTTT
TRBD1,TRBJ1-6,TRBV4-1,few,CASNSAGQRSPLHF,TGCGCCAGCAATTCAGCGGGACAGCGTAGCCCCCTCCACTTT
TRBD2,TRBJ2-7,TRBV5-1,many,CASSLGLAGLSYEQYF,TGCGCCAGCAGCTTGGGCCTAGCGGGACTCTCCTACGAGCAGTACTTC
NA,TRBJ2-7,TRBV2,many,CASSETGSGLLYEQYF,TGTGCCAGCAGTGAAACGGGGTCAGGGCTCCTTTACGAGCAGTACTTC
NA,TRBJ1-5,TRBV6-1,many,CATTTEDLAQPQHF,TGTGCCACTACCACCGAGGATCTGGCTCAGCCCCAGCATTTT
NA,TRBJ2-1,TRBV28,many,CASSLPPLLGNEQFF,TGTGCCAGCAGTCTTCCCCCTCTCCTAGGCAATGAGCAGTTCTTC
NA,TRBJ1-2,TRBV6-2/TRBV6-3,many,CASSVDGFYGYTF,TGTGCCAGCAGCGTGGACGGGTTCTATGGCTACACCTTC
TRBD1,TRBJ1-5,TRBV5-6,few,CASSLAQGGDNQPQHF,TGTGCCAGCAGCTTGGCCCAGGGGGGGGACAATCAGCCCCAGCATTTT
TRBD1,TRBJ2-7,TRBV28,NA,CASSLWGQGLGPLSYEQYF,TGTGCCAGCAGTTTATGGGGACAGGGTCTAGGCCCCCTCTCCTACGAGCAGTACTTC
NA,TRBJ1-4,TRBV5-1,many,CASSLDPSSEKLFF,TGCGCCAGCAGCTTGGATCCTAGTAGTGAAAAACTGTTTTTT
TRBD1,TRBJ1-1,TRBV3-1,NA,CASSLSDRGTEAFF,TGTGCCAGCAGCTTAAGTGACAGGGGCACTGAAGCTTTCTTT
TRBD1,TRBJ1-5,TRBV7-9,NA,CASSLAGPGQGGNQPQHF,TGTGCCAGCAGCTTAGCGGGCCCGGGACAGGGTGGCAATCAGCCCCAGCATTTT
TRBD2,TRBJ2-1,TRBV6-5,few,CASSYSISTSGGFYNEQFF,TGTGCCAGCAGTTACTCGATCTCCACTAGCGGGGGCTTCTACAATGAGCAGTTCTTC
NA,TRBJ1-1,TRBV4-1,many,CASSPMFGVNTEAFF,TGCGCCAGCAGCCCTATGTTCGGGGTGAACACTGAAGCTTTCTTT
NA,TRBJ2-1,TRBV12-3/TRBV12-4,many,CASSKGNEQFF,TGTGCCAGCTCTAAAGGCAATGAGCAGTTCTTC
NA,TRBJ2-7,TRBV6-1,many,CASSENGGLYEQYF,TGTGCCAGCAGTGAAAACGGCGGCCTCTACGAGCAGTACTTC
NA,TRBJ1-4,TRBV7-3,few,CASSSLGGGGAEKLFF,TGTGCCAGCAGCTCCCTAGGGGGGGGGGGAGCTGAAAAACTGTTTTTT
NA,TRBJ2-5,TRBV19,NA,CASNPGSRETQYF,TGTGCCAGTAACCCCGGCAGTAGGGAGACCCAGTACTTC
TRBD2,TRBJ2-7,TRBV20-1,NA,CSASPSSGGLHYEQYF,TGCAGTGCTAGTCCCTCCAGCGGGGGCCTACACTACGAGCAGTACTTC
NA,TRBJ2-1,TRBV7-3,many,CASSPETRRSYNEQFF,TGTGCCAGCAGCCCCGAGACTCGGAGGTCCTACAATGAGCAGTTCTTC
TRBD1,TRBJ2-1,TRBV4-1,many,CASSQEGYRGNDNEQFF,TGCGCCAGCAGCCAAGAGGGATACAGGGGTAACGACAATGAGCAGTTCTTC
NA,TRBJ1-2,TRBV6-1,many,CASSENPGLYGYTF,TGTGCCAGCAGTGAAAACCCGGGCCTCTATGGCTACACCTTC
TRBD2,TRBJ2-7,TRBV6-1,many,CASGGSGGSMFSYEQYF,TGTGCCAGCGGGGGTAGCGGGGGGTCCATGTTCTCCTACGAGCAGTACTTC
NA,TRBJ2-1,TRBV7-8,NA,CASSHQFGGNEQFF,TGTGCCAGCAGCCACCAGTTTGGGGGCAATGAGCAGTTCTTC
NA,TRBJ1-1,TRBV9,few,CASSVTEGGTEAFF,TGTGCCAGCAGCGTCACCGAGGGGGGGACTGAAGCTTTCTTT
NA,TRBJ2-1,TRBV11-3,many,CASSLLRKRVNEQFF,TGTGCCAGCAGCTTACTAAGGAAGCGGGTGAATGAGCAGTTCTTC